This T cell receptor beta chain was profiled in a study of PD-1 blockade in classical Hodgkin lymphoma. The CDR3 loop spans 14 amino acids. V dropped 5 bases and J dropped 6 bases, with 17 bases sitting between them. Germline assignment: CDR1 LNHNV and CDR2 YYDKDF (reference sequence). Time point described: cycle 4 day 1 (C4D1), after 6 weeks of nivolumab. All patients experienced relapse after autologous stem cell transplantation, and brentuximab vedotin exposure was variable. The method was immunoSEQ multiplex PCR; TCRdb's version includes in-frame clones alone and lacks a portion of them. Seen here are about 4,000 clones, around 72% observed once, and the top ten hold roughly 52%.

The sequence came from a human donor with classical Hodgkin lymphoma. This chain links TRBV15 with TRBJ2-7; D may be TRBD1 or TRBD2 (5 bases each). The source material was peripheral blood mononuclear cells (PBMCs), sampled before the fourth cycle of nivolumab. CDR3 nucleotide sequence: TGTGCCACCAGCCACGGATGGGGCCGGGGCGAGCAGTACTTC. This gives the protein CATSHGWGRGEQYF.